What follows describes a single T cell receptor (beta chain). The antigen is not known. This record belongs to a study of cytomegalovirus exposure and HLA in healthy donors. General study results and limits: Most observed TCR sequences were rare, whereas some public TCRs were detected in many donors. It emerged from a later analysis that several of the most significant clusters appeared to be linked to common viral pathogens.

CDR1 and CDR2 (germline): MNHEY, SMNVEV (reference sequence). V lost 2 bases, J lost 6 bases, and 11 bases lay in between. The CDR3 is 14 residues long. The PCR made use of 60 Vbeta and 13 Jbeta primers. Sequencing was performed with immunoSEQ multiplex PCR; in TCRdb, only in-frame clones are kept and a portion is missing. The sample contains 150,000 to 200,000 clones, roughly 68% of which appear only once. The chain carries TRBV27 and TRBJ1-5; no definite D call. The source material was PBMCs. The sequence came from a man aged 25-45 years in good health and CMV-seropositive. The CDR3 spells CASSLRESGQPQHF. In nucleotides, the CDR3 is TGTGCCAGCAGTTTAAGGGAGAGCGGTCAGCCCCAGCATTTT.